This T cell receptor beta chain was identified in a study of T cell responses to AZD1222 COVID-19 vaccine. Broader study findings: Clonal diversity was possibly underestimated, and white British individuals and females predominated among donors. Repertoire sampling was restricted to post-peak T cell response timepoints.

Trimming pared 6 bases from V and 1 base from J, leaving 9 bases between. From germline, CDR1 is KGHSH and CDR2 LQKENI. The CDR3 runs 13 residues. Data came from immunoSEQ multiplex PCR; TCRdb stores just in-frame clones and leaves some out. The sample holds roughly 42,000 clones; 88% are singletons and the top ten take 20% to 30%. In this sample, this clone turned up a few times. Its antigen is not identified. This sequence originates from an adult who received the MenACWY meningococcal vaccine as a control. This chain connects TRBV18 to TRBJ1-1, with D uncertain. The sample was peripheral blood, taken 28 days after the second dose of the MenACWY control vaccine. The CDR3 sequence is CASSLLENTEAFF. In DNA, the CDR3 is TGTGCCAGCTCCCTATTAGAGAACACTGAAGCTTTCTTT.